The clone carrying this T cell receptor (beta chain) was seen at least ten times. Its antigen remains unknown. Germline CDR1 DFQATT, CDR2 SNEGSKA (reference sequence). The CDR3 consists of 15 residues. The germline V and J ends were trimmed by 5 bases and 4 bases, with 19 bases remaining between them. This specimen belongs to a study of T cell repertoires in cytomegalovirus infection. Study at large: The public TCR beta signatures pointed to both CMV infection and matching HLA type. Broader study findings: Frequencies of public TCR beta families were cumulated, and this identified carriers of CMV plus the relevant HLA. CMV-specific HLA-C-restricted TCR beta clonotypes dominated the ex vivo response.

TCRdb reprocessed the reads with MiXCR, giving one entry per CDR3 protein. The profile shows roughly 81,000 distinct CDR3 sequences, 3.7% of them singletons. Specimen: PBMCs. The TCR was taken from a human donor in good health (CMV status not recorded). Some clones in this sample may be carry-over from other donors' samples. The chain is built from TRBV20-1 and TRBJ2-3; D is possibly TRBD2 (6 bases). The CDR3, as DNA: TGCAGTGCTTCTGGGGACTTTAGAGGCGCAGATACGCAGTATTTT. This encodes CSASGDFRGADTQYF.